The clone carrying this T cell receptor beta chain was detected ten times or more. Its antigen remains unidentified. This CDR3 is 14 amino acids long. After removal of 6 bases from V and 7 bases from J, the junction contained 8 bases not matched to a gene. Per the germline V gene, CDR1 is LNHDA and CDR2 is SQIVND (reference sequence). The entry originates in a study of T cells in Graves' hyperthyroidism and ophthalmopathy. General study points: Median prediction lead before ophthalmopathy onset was 6.5 months with the model. Patients with ophthalmopathy were separated from those with stable hyperthyroidism by a 13 V-J model.

Using RNA transcripts as the source, TCR beta CDR3 regions were amplified. An initial round of RT-PCR targeting the TCR CDR3 relied on the HTBI primer set. Via MiXCR, TCRdb re-called the multiplex PCR reads, giving one row per CDR3 protein. The sample yields roughly 500,000 distinct CDR3 sequences, 40% to 55% seen once. This chain links TRBV19 with TRBJ1-2; 10 bases are shared with TRBD1. This sequence originates from an adult woman with Graves' disease, either hyperthyroidism or ophthalmopathy (not recorded which). The sequenced sample consisted of peripheral blood or thyroid tissue (not recorded which). This chain's CDR3 is CASRTGGLLFGYTF. CDR3 nucleotides: TGTGCCAGTAGGACAGGGGGCCTACTATTTGGCTACACCTTC.